This note documents a single TCR beta chain sequence. Its antigen remains unknown. The data belong to a study of blood T cells in healthy people across ages. Notes on the study in general: Across the age range, TCR beta diversity per million T cells fell in a roughly linear way.

It was with a sample-barcoded 5' primer and a J-beta primer mix that a second PCR of roughly 7 to 12 cycles was run. The yield of each sample was at least 2.5 million CDR3-containing paired-end reads. TCRdb redid the calling of the 5' RACE reads with MiXCR, one entry per CDR3 protein. Altogether 1.5 million to 2 million distinct CDR3 sequences are present, roughly 50% being singletons, with the ten largest covering 2% to 2.5%. Extracted total RNA amounted to at least 5.5 micrograms for each sample. The CDR3 loop spans 15 amino acids. The V end lost 8 bases, the J end lost 7 bases, and 18 bases lay between the germline ends. CDR1 and CDR2 from the germline V gene are LNHNV and YYDKDF (reference sequence).

The source material was blood. The clonotype was recovered from a woman between 40 and 50 years old in good health. J is TRBJ1-6 and V is TRBV15; D call uncertain. The CDR3 nucleotides are TGTGCCACCGGCAACCGGGAGGGCCCCAATTCACCCCTCCACTTT. Protein product: CATGNREGPNSPLHF.